This TCR beta chain was recorded in a study of beta chain features in type 1 diabetes. TCRB transcripts that were expressed got sequenced, as all of the isolated RNA had been reverse transcribed. Repertoires were generated with immunoSEQ multiplex PCR, while TCRdb's copy carries only in-frame clones and drops some. The table has 110,000 to 150,000 clones, 9.2% seen once; the top ten hold 0.68%. This clone has more than one count but fewer than ten. The identical CDR3 is also encoded by other nucleotide sequences in the sample. V was pared by 1 base and J by 7 bases, with 4 bases of the junction left unmatched. The V gene's germline CDR1 is MNHEY and CDR2 SVGAGI. The CDR3 consists of 15 residues.

The sample taken for sequencing was central memory CD4+ T cells from blood. The receptor was derived from a man between 18 and 35 years old in good health. The rearrangement links TRBV6-5 to TRBJ1-6, with 7 nucleotides matching TRBD1. Here the CDR3 reads CASSYFPGQNSPLHF. The CDR3 DNA sequence: TGTGCCAGCAGTTACTTCCCGGGACAGAATTCACCCCTCCACTTT.